The 8 T cell receptor beta chains presented below share a single source sample, sequenced in a study of blood T cells in healthy people across ages. Alongside a J-beta primer mix, a sample-barcoded 5' primer served in a second PCR lasting roughly 7 to 11 cycles. One entry per CDR3 protein, called by TCRdb with MiXCR from the 5' RACE reads. This sample has 550,000 to 800,000 distinct CDR3 sequences, with around a fifth found just once. The sequencing input was blood. The receptors were gathered from an older man in good health.

Regarding this clonotype: An end of the junction differs from the germline gene, which may be a read error. This chain links TRBV6-1 with TRBJ2-3; 11 nucleotides align to TRBD2. Germline CDR1 is MNHNS and CDR2 is SASEGT. This CDR3 has 15 residues. The CDR3 loop is CASSPSGRLSDTQYF. The DNA of the CDR3 is TGTGCCAGCAGTCCTAGCGGGAGGCTCTCAGATACGCAGTACTTT.

This clonotype was counted only a few times. V gene TRBV12-3 or TRBV12-4 combines with J gene TRBJ1-1; D unclear. V was clipped by 4 bases and J by 0 bases, with 12 bases between them. This CDR3 is built from 15 residues. The DNA of the CDR3 is TGTGCCAGCAGTTCTGGAGGAGCCGTGAACACTGAAGCTTTCTTT. This sequence encodes CASSSGGAVNTEAFF.

The chain employs TRBV9 and TRBJ2-2; D perhaps matches TRBD1 (6 bases). The CDR3 is 15 residues long. Trimming removed 0 bases at V and 3 bases at J, with 9 bases between. The germline V gene has CDR1 SGDLS and CDR2 YYNGEE. CDR3 sequence (DNA): TGTGCCAGCAGCGTAGGGCCAGGGGACACCGGGGAGCTGTTTTTT. Its translation is CASSVGPGDTGELFF.

V gene TRBV9 combines with J gene TRBJ2-3; 13 bases align to TRBD2. This CDR3 comprises 16 residues. The ends lost 4 bases at V and 3 bases at J; junction bases unmatched: 5. Per germline, CDR1 SGDLS and CDR2 YYNGEE. DNA for the CDR3: TGTGCCAGCAGCCCCGGGACTAGCGGGATTACAGATACGCAGTATTTT. This gives the protein CASSPGTSGITDTQYF.

The gene calls are TRBV7-2 and TRBJ1-4; D may be TRBD1 (5 bases). Germline assignment: CDR1 SGHTA and CDR2 FQGNSA. V lost 5 bases and J 8 bases, leaving 12 bases between the germline ends. This CDR3 is 13 amino acids long. CDR3 nucleotides: TGTGCCAGCAGCACCCCGGGGCCCGAAAAACTGTTTTTT. It translates to CASSTPGPEKLFF.

This clonotype came up a few times. The gene calls are TRBV18 and TRBJ2-1; D possibly matches TRBD1 or TRBD2 (5 bases each). In germline, CDR1 is KGHSH, CDR2 LQKENI. V was pared by 4 bases and J by 0 bases, with 13 bases between. The CDR3 has 16 residues. The CDR3 DNA reads as TGTGCCAGCTCACTATCCGGGACCGACTCCTACAATGAGCAGTTCTTC. Translated: CASSLSGTDSYNEQFF.

Of note for this clonotype: The CDR3 does not end in the conserved phenylalanine or tryptophan, so this is likely a read error. The chain uses TRBV28 and TRBJ1-4, with 9 nucleotides matching TRBD1. Germline assignment: CDR1 MDHEN and CDR2 SYDVKM. This CDR3 spans 15 amino acids. After removal of 5 bases from V and 8 bases from J, the junction contained 9 bases not matched to a gene. The CDR3 region is CASSVPGQGGEKLFS. The CDR3 bases are TGTGCCAGCAGTGTACCGGGACAGGGAGGCGAAAAACTGTTTTCT.

V and J are TRBV9 and TRBJ2-5; 7 bases agree with TRBD1. The trim removed 6 bases at V and 5 bases at J, leaving 10 bases unmatched. Germline V CDR1 and CDR2: SGDLS, YYNGEE. This CDR3 is built from 14 residues. CDR3 in DNA: TGTGCCAGCACCCGGGGACAGTCCAGGGAGACCCAGTACTTC. Amino acid sequence: CASTRGQSRETQYF.